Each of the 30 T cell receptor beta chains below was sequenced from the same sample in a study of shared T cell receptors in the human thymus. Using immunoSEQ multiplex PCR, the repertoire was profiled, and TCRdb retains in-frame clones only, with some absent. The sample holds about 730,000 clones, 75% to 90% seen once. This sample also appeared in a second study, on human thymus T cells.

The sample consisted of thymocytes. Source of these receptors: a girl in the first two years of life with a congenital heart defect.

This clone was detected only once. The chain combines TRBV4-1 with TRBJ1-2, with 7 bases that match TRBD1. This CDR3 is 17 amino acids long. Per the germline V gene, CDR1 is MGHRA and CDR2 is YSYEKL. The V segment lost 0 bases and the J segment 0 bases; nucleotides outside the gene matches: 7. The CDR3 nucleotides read TGCGCCAGCAGCCAAGAAAGCAGGACAGGAGCTAACTATGGCTACACCTTC. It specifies CASSQESRTGANYGYTF.

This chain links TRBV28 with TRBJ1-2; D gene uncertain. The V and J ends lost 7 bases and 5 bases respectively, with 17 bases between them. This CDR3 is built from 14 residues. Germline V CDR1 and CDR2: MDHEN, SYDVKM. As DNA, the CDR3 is TGTGCCAGCATACCAGACCGTGGGAGATATGGCTACACCTTC. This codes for CASIPDRGRYGYTF.

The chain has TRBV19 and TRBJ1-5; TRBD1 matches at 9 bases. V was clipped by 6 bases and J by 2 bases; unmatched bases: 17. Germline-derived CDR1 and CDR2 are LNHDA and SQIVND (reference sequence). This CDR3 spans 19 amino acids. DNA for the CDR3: TGTGCCAGTAGCGAACCAGGACAGGGGAAGGGAGTAGGCAATCAGCCCCAGCATTTT. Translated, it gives CASSEPGQGKGVGNQPQHF. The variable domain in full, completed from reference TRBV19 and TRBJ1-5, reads DGGITQSPKYLFRKEGQNVTLSCEQNLNHDAMYWYRQDPGQGLRLIYYSQIVNDFQKGDIAEGYSVSREKKESFPLTVTSAQKNPTAFYLCASSEPGQGKGVGNQPQHFGDGTRLSIL.

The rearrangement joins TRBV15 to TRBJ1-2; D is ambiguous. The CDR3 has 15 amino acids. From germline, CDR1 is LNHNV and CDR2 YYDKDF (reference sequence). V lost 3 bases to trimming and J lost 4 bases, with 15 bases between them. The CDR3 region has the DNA TGTGCCACCAGCAGGAGTTACAGAGCCTCCTATGGCTACACCTTC. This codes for CATSRSYRASYGYTF.

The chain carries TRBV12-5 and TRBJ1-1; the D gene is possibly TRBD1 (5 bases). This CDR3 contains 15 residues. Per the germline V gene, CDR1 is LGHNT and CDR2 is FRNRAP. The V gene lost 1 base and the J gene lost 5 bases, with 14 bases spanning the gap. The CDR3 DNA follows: TGTGCTAGTGGTTTGGATTCCCGGGGGTTAACTGAAGCTTTCTTT. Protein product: CASGLDSRGLTEAFF. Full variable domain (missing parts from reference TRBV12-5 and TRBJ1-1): DARVTQTPRHKVTEMGQEVTMRCQPILGHNTVFWYRQTMMQGLELLAYFRNRAPLDDSGMPKDRFSAEMPDATLATLKIQPSEPRDSAVYFCASGLDSRGLTEAFFGQGTRLTVV.

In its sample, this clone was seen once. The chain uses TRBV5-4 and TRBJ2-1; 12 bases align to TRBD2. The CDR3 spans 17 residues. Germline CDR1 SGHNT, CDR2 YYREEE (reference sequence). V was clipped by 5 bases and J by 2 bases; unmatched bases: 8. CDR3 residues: CASRWASGGDTYNEQFF. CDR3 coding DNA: TGTGCCAGCAGATGGGCTAGCGGGGGGGATACCTACAATGAGCAGTTCTTC.

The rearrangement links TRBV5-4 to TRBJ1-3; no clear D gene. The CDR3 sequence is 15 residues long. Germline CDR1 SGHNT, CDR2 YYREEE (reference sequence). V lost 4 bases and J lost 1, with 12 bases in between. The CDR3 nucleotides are TGTGCCAGCAGCACAACGAACAGATCTGGAAACACCATATATTTT. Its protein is CASSTTNRSGNTIYF.

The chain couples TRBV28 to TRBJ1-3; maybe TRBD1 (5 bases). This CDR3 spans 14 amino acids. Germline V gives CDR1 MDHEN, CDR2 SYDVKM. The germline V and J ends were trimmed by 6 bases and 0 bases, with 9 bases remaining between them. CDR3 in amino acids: CASRGLLSGNTIYF. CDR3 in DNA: TGTGCCAGCAGGGGGCTCCTCTCTGGAAACACCATATATTTT.

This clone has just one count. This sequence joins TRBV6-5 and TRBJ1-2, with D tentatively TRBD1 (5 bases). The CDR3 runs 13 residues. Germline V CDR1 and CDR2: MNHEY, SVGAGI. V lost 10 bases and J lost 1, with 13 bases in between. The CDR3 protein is CATARTLNYGYTF. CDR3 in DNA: TGTGCCACAGCACGGACACTTAACTATGGCTACACCTTC.

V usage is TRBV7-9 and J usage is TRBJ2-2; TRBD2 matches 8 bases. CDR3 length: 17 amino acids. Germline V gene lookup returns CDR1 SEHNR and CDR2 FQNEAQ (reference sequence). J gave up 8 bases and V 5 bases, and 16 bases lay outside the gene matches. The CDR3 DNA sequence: TGTGCCAGCAGCCCCCGGGTTAGCGGGGACCCTAGGGGGGAGCTGTTTTTT. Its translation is CASSPRVSGDPRGELFF.

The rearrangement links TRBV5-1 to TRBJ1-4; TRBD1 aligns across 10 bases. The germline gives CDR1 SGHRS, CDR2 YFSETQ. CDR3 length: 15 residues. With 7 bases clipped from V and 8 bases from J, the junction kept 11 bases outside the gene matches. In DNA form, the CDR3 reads TGCGCCAGCGCCACCCAGACAGGGGGCGTCGAAAAACTGTTTTTT. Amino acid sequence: CASATQTGGVEKLFF.

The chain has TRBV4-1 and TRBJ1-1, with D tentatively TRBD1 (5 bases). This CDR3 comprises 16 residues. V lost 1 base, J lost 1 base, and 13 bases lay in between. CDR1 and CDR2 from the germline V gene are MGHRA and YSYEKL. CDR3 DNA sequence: TGCGCCAGCAGCCAAGCTCCTTGGACAACGAACACTGAAGCTTTCTTT. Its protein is CASSQAPWTTNTEAFF.

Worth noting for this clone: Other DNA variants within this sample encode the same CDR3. In DNA, the CDR3 is TGCAGTGCTAGTAGCGGGGATGAGCAGTTCTTC. Its protein is CSASSGDEQFF. This chain links TRBV20-1 with TRBJ2-1, with TRBD2 identical over 8 bases. The CDR3 totals 11 residues. J was trimmed by 8 bases and V by 3 bases; bases with no gene match: 0. Germline assignment: CDR1 DFQATT and CDR2 SNEGSKA (reference sequence).

The CDR3 bases are TGTGCCAGCAGTGACCGGGACAGTCTCTACGAGCAGTACTTC. It yields the protein CASSDRDSLYEQYF. This chain joins TRBV6-1 and TRBJ2-7, with 7 bases that match TRBD1. The CDR3 spans 14 residues. The V gene's germline CDR1 is MNHNS and CDR2 SASEGT. V was clipped by 3 bases and J by 3 bases; unmatched bases: 5.

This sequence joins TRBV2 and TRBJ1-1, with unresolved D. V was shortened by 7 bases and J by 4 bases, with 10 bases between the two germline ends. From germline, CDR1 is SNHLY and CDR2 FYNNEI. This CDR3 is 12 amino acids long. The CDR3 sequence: CASTPPVTEAFF. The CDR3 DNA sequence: TGTGCCAGCACGCCCCCGGTCACTGAAGCTTTCTTT. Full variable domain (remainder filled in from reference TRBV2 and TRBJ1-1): EPEVTQTPSHQVTQMGQEVILRCVPISNHLYFYWYRQILGQKVEFLVSFYNNEISEKSEIFDDQFSVERPDGSNFTLKIRSTKLEDSAMYFCASTPPVTEAFFGQGTRLTVV.

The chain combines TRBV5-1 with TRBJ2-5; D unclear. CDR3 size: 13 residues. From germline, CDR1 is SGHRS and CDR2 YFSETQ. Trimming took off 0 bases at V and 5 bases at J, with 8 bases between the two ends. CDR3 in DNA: TGCGCCAGCAGCTTGGAGGAGAAGGAGACCCAGTACTTC. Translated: CASSLEEKETQYF.

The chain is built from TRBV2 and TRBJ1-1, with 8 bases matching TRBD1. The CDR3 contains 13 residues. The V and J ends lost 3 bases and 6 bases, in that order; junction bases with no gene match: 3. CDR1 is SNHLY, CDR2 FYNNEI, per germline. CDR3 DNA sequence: TGTGCCAGCAGTGACAGGGGGCACGCTGAAGCTTTCTTT. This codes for CASSDRGHAEAFF.

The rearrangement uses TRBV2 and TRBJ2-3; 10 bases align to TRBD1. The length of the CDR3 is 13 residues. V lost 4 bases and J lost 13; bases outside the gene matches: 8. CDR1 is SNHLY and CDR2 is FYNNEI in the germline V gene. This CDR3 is CASSGARDRGKYF. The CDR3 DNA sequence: TGTGCCAGCAGTGGGGCTCGGGACAGGGGAAAGTATTTT.

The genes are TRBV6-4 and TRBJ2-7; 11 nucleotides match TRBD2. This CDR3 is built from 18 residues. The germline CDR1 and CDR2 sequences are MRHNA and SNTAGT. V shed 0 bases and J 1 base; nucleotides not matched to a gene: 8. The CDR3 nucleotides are TGTGCCAGCAGTGACTCGACTCTCGGGACTAGCGGATCCTACGAGCAGTACTTC. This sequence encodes CASSDSTLGTSGSYEQYF.

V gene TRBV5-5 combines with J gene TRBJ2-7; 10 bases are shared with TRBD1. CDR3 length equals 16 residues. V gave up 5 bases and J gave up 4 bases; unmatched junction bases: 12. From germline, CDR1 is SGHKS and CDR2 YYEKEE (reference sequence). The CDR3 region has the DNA TGTGCCAGCAGGGCCCCGGGACAGGGGACAAGGTACGAGCAGTACTTC. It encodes CASRAPGQGTRYEQYF. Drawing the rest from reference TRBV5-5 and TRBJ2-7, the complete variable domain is DAGVTQSPTHLIKTRGQQVTLRCSPISGHKSVSWYQQVLGQGPQFIFQYYEKEERGRGNFPDRFSARQFPNYSSELNVNALLLGDSALYLCASRAPGQGTRYEQYFGPGTRLTVT.

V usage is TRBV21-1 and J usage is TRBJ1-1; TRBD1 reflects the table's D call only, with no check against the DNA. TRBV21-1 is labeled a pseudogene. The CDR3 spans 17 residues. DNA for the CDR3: TGTGCCAGCAGCAAATGTGGGGACAGGGGTTCCTACACTGAAGCTTTCTTT. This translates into CASSKCGDRGSYTEAFF.

CDR3 sequence: CASRPGTGDYEQYF. CDR3 in DNA: TGTGCCAGCAGGCCCGGGACAGGGGACTACGAGCAGTACTTC. The chain links TRBV7-6 to TRBJ2-7, with 10 nucleotides matching TRBD1. The CDR3 has 14 residues. Germline V lookup: CDR1 SGHVS, CDR2 FNYEAQ. With V trimmed by 6 bases and J by 3 bases, 5 bases remained unmatched.

The CDR3 DNA is TGTGCCAGCAGCTTAACGGTTAATCAGCCCCAGCATTTT. It codes for CASSLTVNQPQHF. The rearrangement links TRBV7-9 to TRBJ1-5; no clear D. The CDR3 has 13 residues. Germline V gene lookup returns CDR1 SEHNR and CDR2 FQNEAQ (reference sequence). The germline V and J ends were trimmed by 2 bases and 4 bases, with 6 bases remaining between them.

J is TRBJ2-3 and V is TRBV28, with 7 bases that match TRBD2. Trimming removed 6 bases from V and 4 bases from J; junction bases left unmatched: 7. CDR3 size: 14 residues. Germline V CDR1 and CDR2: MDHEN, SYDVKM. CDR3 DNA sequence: TGTGCCAGCAGCCCGGGGGGACGAGCAGATACGCAGTATTTT. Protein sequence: CASSPGGRADTQYF.

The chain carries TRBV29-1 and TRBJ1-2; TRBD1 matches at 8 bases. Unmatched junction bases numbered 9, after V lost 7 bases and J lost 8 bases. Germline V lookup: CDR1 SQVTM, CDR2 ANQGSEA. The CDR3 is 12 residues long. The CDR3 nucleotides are TGCAGCGCCGAAGGACAGGGTGAAGGCTACACCTTC. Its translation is CSAEGQGEGYTF.

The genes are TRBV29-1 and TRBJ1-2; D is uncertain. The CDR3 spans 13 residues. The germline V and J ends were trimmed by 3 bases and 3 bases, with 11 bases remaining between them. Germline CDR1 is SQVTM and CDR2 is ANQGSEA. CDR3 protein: CSVDRASHYGYTF. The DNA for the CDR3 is TGCAGCGTTGATCGTGCGAGCCACTATGGCTACACCTTC.

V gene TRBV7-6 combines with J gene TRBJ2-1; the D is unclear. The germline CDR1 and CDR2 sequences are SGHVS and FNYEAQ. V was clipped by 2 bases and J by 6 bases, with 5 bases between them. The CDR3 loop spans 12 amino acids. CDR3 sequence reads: CASSLSSNEQFF. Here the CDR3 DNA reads TGTGCCAGCAGCTTAAGTAGCAATGAGCAGTTCTTC.

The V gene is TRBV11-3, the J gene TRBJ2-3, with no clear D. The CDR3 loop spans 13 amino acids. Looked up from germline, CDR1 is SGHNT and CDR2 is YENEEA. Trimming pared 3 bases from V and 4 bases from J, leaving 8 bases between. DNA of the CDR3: TGTGCCAGCAGCTTTCTTCCCGCAGATACGCAGTATTTT. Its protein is CASSFLPADTQYF. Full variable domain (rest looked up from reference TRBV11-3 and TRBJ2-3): EAGVVQSPRYKIIEKKQPVAFWCNPISGHNTLYWYLQNLGQGPELLIRYENEEAVDDSQLPKDRFSAERLKGVDSTLKIQPAELGDSAVYLCASSFLPADTQYFGPGTRLTVL.

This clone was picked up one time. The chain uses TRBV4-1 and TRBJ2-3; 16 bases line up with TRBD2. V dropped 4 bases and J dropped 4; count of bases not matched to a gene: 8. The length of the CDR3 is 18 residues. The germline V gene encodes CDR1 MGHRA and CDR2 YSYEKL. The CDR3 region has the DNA TGCGCCAGCAGCCTCGGGACTAGCGGGGGGGCCGTTCCAGATACGCAGTATTTT. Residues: CASSLGTSGGAVPDTQYF.

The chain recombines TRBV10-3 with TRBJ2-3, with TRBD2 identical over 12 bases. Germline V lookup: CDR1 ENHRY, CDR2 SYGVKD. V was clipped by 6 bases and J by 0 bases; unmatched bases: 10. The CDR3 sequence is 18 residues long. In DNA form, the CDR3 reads TGTGCCATCAGCGAGAGACTAGCGGGGGCCGCTAGCACAGATACGCAGTATTTT. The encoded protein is CAISERLAGAASTDTQYF.